The T cell receptor (beta chain) described here comes from a study of blood T cell repertoires in COVID-19. Study-wide context: The United States, Italy and Spain provided the acute and convalescent COVID-19 samples. PBMCs, B-cell-depleted T cells, or T cells were the source of the cDNA or gDNA that made up the material.

TCRdb's copy holds only in-frame clones and misses some; the assay was immunoSEQ multiplex PCR. The sample yields roughly 190,000 clones, around nine tenths seen once. The sequence came from a man under 40 with acute or convalescent COVID-19. The specimen was peripheral blood.

This CDR3 is CASSRIGTSGRDNEQFF. Here the CDR3 DNA reads TGCGCCAGCAGCCGTATCGGGACTAGCGGGAGAGACAATGAGCAGTTCTTC. This chain joins TRBV5-1 and TRBJ2-1; TRBD2 aligns across 14 bases. Looked up from germline, CDR1 is SGHRS and CDR2 is YFSETQ. The CDR3 runs to 17 residues. After removal of 4 bases from V and 5 bases from J, the junction contained 8 bases not matched to a gene.